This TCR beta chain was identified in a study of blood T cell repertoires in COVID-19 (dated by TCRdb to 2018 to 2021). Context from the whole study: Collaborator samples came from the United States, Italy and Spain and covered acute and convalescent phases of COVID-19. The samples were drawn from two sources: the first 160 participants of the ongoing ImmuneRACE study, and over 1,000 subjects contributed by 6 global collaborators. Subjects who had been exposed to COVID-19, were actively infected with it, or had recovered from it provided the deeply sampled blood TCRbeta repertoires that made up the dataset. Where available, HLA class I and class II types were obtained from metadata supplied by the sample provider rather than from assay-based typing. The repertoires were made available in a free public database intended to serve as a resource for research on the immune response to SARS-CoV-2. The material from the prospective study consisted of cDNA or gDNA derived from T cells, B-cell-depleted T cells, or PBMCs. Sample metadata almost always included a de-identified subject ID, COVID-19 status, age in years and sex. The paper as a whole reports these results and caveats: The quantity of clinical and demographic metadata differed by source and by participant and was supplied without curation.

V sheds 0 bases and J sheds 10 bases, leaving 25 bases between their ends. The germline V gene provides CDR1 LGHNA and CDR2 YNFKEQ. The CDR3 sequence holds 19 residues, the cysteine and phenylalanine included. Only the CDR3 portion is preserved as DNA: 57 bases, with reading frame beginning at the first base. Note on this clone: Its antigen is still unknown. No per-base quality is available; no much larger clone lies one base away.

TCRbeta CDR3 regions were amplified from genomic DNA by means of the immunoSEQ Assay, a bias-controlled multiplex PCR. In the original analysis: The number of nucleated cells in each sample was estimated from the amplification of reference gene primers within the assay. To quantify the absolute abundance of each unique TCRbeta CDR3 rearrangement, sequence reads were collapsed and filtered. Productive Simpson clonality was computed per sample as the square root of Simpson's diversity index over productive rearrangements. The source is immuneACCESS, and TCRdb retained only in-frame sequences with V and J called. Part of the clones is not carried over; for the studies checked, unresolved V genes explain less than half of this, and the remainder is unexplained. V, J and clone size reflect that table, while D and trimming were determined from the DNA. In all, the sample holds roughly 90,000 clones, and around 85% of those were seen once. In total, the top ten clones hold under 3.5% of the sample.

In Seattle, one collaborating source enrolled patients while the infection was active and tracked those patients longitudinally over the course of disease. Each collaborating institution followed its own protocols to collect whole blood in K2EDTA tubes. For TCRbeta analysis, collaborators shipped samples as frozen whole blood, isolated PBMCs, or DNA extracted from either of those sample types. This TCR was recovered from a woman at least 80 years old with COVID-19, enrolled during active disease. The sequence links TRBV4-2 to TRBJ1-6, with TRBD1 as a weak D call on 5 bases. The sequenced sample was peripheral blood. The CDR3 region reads CASSQDATQLVGYRSPLHF. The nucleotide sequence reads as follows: TGTGCCAGCAGCCAAGATGCAACCCAACTCGTAGGGTACAGGTCACCCCTCCACTTT.